This TCR beta chain derives from a study of naive and memory T cell subsets. The study, taken as a whole, reports: Findings for naive and memory subsets could not be checked against ground truth. Over 95% of naive TCR sequences appeared only once after error correction, unlike memory subsets. Gini index rose across naive, CM, EM and EMRA in CD4 and CD8.

CDR1 ENHRY and CDR2 SYGVKD come from the germline V gene. This CDR3 comprises 14 residues. Between the trimmed V and J ends, which lost 2 bases and 2 bases, there was a span of 8 bases. An equimolar mix of two oligonucleotides served as the beta constant-region primer for TRBC1 and TRBC2. The ligated cDNA underwent four PCR rounds using SP2 and nested alpha and beta constant-region primers. Ligation attached a single-stranded oligonucleotide with a 12-nucleotide UMI and the SP2 primer to the cDNA 3' end. TCRdb re-analysed the UMI-ligation and nested PCR reads in MiXCR, keeping a single row per CDR3 protein. The sample holds approximately 17,000 distinct CDR3 sequences, roughly 9% seen once. This clonotype was observed a handful of times. What it recognizes is unknown.

This clonotype was obtained from a human donor in good health. The sample was central memory CD8+ T cells from blood. The V and J genes are TRBV10-3 and TRBJ2-3; maybe TRBD1 (6 bases). DNA of the CDR3: TGTGCCATCAGTGAGGGGGACAACACAGATACGCAGTATTTT. This translates into CAISEGDNTDTQYF.